The sequence of this TCR beta chain was determined in a study of beta chain features in type 1 diabetes. In this sample, this clone turned up a few times. The antigen remains unidentified. Sorted cells reached over 95% purity in every population. Study findings and constraints: Whether TCRB rearrangement is influenced by HLA type was left unresolved in this analysis. Moderately but significantly shorter TCRB CDR3s were found in Type 1 diabetes patients in all four CD4+ subsets. Diminished insertions and augmented deletions at VDJ junctions characterized type 1 diabetes patients.

Expressed TCRB transcripts were sequenced because the isolated RNA had all been reverse transcribed beforehand. Measured with immunoSEQ multiplex PCR; TCRdb has only the in-frame clones, and not every one. The sample has some 300,000 clones, 7.5% to 9.5% seen once. The TCR comes from a woman aged 18-29 years in good health. Source material: central memory CD4+ T cells from blood.

The CDR3 is CSGTRTATSTDTQYF. In DNA, the CDR3 is TGCAGCGGAACCAGGACAGCTACTAGCACAGATACGCAGTATTTT. The V and J genes are TRBV29-1 and TRBJ2-3; possibly TRBD1 for D (6 bases). The CDR3 has 15 residues. V lost 7 bases and J 0 bases, leaving 17 bases between the germline ends. Germline CDR1 SQVTM, CDR2 ANQGSEA.